The 29 T cell receptor beta chains given below trace back to one sample, sequenced in a study of monozygotic twins with inflammatory bowel disease. TCRdb derives one entry per CDR3 protein from the 5' RACE reads, leaving out DNA. This table holds 440,000 or so distinct CDR3 sequences. The sample taken for sequencing was blood. These receptors came from a human donor with ulcerative colitis or Crohn's disease, or a healthy co-twin of an affected twin (not recorded which).

The gene calls are TRBV6-6 and TRBJ1-2. CDR1 is MNHNY, CDR2 SVGAGI, per germline (reference sequence). The CDR3 has 14 amino acids. CDR3 region: CASSYWTDITGYTF.

CDR3 sequence: CAGRRTGDGYTF. The chain recombines TRBV6-6 with TRBJ1-2; TCRdb returns TRBD1, unconfirmable since there is no DNA. The CDR3 loop spans 12 amino acids. The germline CDR1 and CDR2 sequences are MNHNY and SVGAGI (reference sequence).

The chain uses TRBV7-9 and TRBJ2-2. The germline V gene encodes CDR1 SEHNR and CDR2 FQNEAQ (reference sequence). The CDR3 covers 12 residues. The CDR3 loop is CASSSITGELFF.

The chain joins TRBV7-9 to TRBJ2-1. CDR3 length: 15 residues. The V gene's germline CDR1 is SEHNR and CDR2 FQNEAQ (reference sequence). CDR3: CASSYGVALYNEQFF.

The chain combines TRBV20-1 with TRBJ2-1. Germline loops: CDR1 DFQATT, CDR2 SNEGSKA (reference sequence). CDR3 length: 13 residues. Here the CDR3 reads CSARAPSSNEQFF.

The rearrangement links TRBV30 to TRBJ1-4; the TCRdb call, TRBD1, lacks DNA for checking. Germline CDR1 is GTSNPN and CDR2 is SVGIG (reference sequence). The CDR3 totals 12 residues. The CDR3 here is CAWSIPTGTLFF.

V usage is TRBV7-2 and J usage is TRBJ1-6. CDR1 is SGHTA, CDR2 FQGNSA, per germline. This CDR3 contains 11 residues. CDR3 amino acids: CASSRNSPLHF.

This chain uses TRBV20-1 with TRBJ2-1. Germline assignment: CDR1 DFQATT and CDR2 SNEGSKA (reference sequence). The CDR3 is 13 amino acids. CDR3 residues: CSARGRAYNEQFF.

This sequence joins TRBV20-1 and TRBJ1-3; TCRdb picks TRBD1, but there is no DNA to check that call. The CDR3 length is 13 residues. Germline CDR1 DFQATT, CDR2 SNEGSKA (reference sequence). The CDR3 reads CSASTGGRNTIYF.

The J gene is TRBJ2-2, the V gene TRBV7-3; the TCRdb call, TRBD2, lacks DNA for checking. CDR3 size: 14 residues. The germline CDR1 and CDR2 sequences are SGHTA and FQGTGA. The CDR3 protein is CASSLTSGSLELFF.

This chain connects TRBV28 to TRBJ2-3; the D call of TRBD2 rests on TCRdb alone, since no DNA is present to check it. The CDR3 covers 20 residues. In germline, CDR1 is MDHEN, CDR2 SYDVKM. The CDR3 sequence is CASSSSYGLAGGPTGITQYF.

V gene TRBV19 combines with J gene TRBJ1-5; the D call from TCRdb, TRBD1, cannot be confirmed without DNA. The CDR3 consists of 15 residues. Germline CDR1 reads LNHDA; CDR2 reads SQIVND (reference sequence). The chain's CDR3 is CASSRWGEKNQPQHF.

The gene calls are TRBV12-5 and TRBJ2-3; checking the TCRdb D call of TRBD1 is not possible without DNA. Per the germline V gene, CDR1 is LGHNT and CDR2 is FRNRAP. This CDR3 is 14 amino acids long. The CDR3 is CASAPGPPGDTQYF.

This rearrangement joins TRBV15 to TRBJ2-5. The CDR3 has 13 residues. CDR1 and CDR2 from the germline V gene are LNHNV and YYDKDF (reference sequence). The CDR3 here is CATSREIQETQYF.

This chain uses TRBV6-4 with TRBJ2-5; TCRdb's D call, TRBD1, is unchecked because there is no DNA. Germline V CDR1 and CDR2: MRHNA, SNTAGT. This CDR3 is built from 16 residues. This CDR3 reads CASSDFPRGHPETQYF.

V and J are TRBV25-1 and TRBJ1-1; lacking DNA, the TRBD1 call made by TCRdb goes unchecked. This CDR3 has 14 residues. Germline V CDR1 and CDR2: MGHDK, SYGVNS. The CDR3 sequence is CASSESGRPTEAFF.

The chain recombines TRBV27 with TRBJ2-1. The CDR3 totals 13 residues. Germline lookup yields CDR1 MNHEY and CDR2 SMNVEV (reference sequence). The CDR3 region is CASSSAHGDEQFF.

This sequence joins TRBV6-5 and TRBJ1-2. CDR1 is MNHEY and CDR2 is SVGAGI in the germline V gene. The CDR3 is made up of 13 amino acids. CDR3 in amino acids: CASSSVFGYGYTF.

The J gene is TRBJ2-3, the V gene TRBV20-1; TCRdb lists TRBD2, though no DNA is available to test this call. CDR1 DFQATT and CDR2 SNEGSKA come from the germline V gene (reference sequence). CDR3 length equals 16 residues. This chain's CDR3 is CSARDAGGPGSDTQYF.

This chain joins TRBV5-6 and TRBJ2-6. The CDR3 loop spans 15 amino acids. Germline CDR1 is SGHDT and CDR2 is YYEEEE. CDR3 sequence: CASSYLESGANVLTF.

The V gene is TRBV7-9, the J gene TRBJ2-5; with no DNA, the TCRdb D assignment of TRBD2 cannot be verified. In germline, CDR1 is SEHNR, CDR2 FQNEAQ (reference sequence). The CDR3 extends over 17 amino acids. CDR3 region: CASSPSGTRRSQETQYF. The full variable domain, rest sourced from reference TRBV7-9 and TRBJ2-5, is DTGVSQNPRHKITKRGQNVTFRCDPISEHNRLYWYRQTLGQGPEFLTYFQNEAQLEKSRLLSDRFSAERPKGSFSTLEIQRTEQGDSAMYLCASSPSGTRRSQETQYFGPGTRLLVL.

The chain is built from TRBV30 and TRBJ1-2. Germline CDR1 and CDR2: GTSNPN and SVGIG (reference sequence). The CDR3 loop spans 12 amino acids. Here the CDR3 reads CAWSPGIGGYTF. The full variable domain, with the rest looked up from reference TRBV30 and TRBJ1-2, is SQTIHQWPATLVQPVGSPLSLECTVEGTSNPNLYWYRQAAGRGLQLLFYSVGIGQISSEVPQNLSASRPQDRQFILSSKKLLLSDSGFYLCAWSPGIGGYTFGSGTRLTVV.

V usage is TRBV19 and J usage is TRBJ1-5; TCRdb designates TRBD1, a call that cannot be tested without DNA. The CDR3 totals 14 residues. Germline V CDR1 and CDR2: LNHDA, SQIVND (reference sequence). This CDR3 is CASSRQGPNQPQHF.

This chain joins TRBV5-1 and TRBJ1-1; TCRdb outputs TRBD1, but without DNA this stays unchecked. CDR1 is SGHRS, CDR2 YFSETQ, per germline. The CDR3 length is 13 residues. The CDR3 protein is CASSLIPRDTAFF.

This chain joins TRBV7-9 and TRBJ1-6. This CDR3 has 14 residues. The germline gives CDR1 SEHNR, CDR2 FQNEAQ (reference sequence). The chain's CDR3 is CASNEGMVSSPLHF.

The chain uses TRBV20-1 and TRBJ1-5. Germline loops: CDR1 DFQATT, CDR2 SNEGSKA (reference sequence). This CDR3 comprises 15 residues. This CDR3 reads CSASPQVRGNQPQHF.

The chain is built from TRBV7-8 and TRBJ2-3; TCRdb's assignment of TRBD1 cannot be checked, as there is no DNA. From germline, CDR1 is SGHVS and CDR2 FQNEAQ. This CDR3 spans 17 amino acids. This chain's CDR3 is CASSPLASSFTRDTQYF.

The chain links TRBV7-9 to TRBJ2-6; checking the TCRdb D call of TRBD1 is not possible without DNA. Germline CDR1 is SEHNR and CDR2 is FQNEAQ (reference sequence). CDR3 length: 15 amino acids. The CDR3: CASSFTGAGANVLTF.

The chain joins TRBV10-3 to TRBJ2-3; TCRdb returns TRBD1, unconfirmable since there is no DNA. Germline CDR1 and CDR2: ENHRY and SYGVKD. This CDR3 region has 17 residues. Here the CDR3 reads CAISAGDGASSTDTQYF.